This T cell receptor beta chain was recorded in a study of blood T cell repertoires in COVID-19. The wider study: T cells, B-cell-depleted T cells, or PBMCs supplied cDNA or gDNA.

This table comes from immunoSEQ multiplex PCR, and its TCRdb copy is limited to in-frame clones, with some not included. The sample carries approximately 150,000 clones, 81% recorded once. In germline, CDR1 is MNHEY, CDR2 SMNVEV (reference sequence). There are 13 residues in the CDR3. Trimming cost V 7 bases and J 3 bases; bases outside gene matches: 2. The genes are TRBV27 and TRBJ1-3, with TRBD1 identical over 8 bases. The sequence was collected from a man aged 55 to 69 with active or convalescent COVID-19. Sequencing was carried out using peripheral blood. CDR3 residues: CASMGQVGNTIYF. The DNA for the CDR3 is TGTGCCAGCATGGGACAGGTTGGAAACACCATATATTTT.